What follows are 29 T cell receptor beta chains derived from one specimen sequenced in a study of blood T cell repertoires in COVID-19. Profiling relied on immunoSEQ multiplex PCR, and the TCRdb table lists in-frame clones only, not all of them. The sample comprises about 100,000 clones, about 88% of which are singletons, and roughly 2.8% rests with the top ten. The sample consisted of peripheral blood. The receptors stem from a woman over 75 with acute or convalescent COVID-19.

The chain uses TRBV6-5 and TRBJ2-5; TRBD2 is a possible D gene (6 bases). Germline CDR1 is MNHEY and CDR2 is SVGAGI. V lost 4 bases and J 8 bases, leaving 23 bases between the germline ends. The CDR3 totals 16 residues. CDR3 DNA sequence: TGTGCCAGCAGTTCTCGCCGGGGAGGCGATGGATTCACCCAGTACTTC. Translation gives CASSSRRGGDGFTQYF.

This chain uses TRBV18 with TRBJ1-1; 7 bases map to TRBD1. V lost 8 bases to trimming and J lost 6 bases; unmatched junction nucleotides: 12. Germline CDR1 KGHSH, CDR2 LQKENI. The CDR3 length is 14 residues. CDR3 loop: CASASQLDRAEAFF. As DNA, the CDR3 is TGTGCCAGCGCCTCCCAACTCGACAGGGCTGAAGCTTTCTTT.

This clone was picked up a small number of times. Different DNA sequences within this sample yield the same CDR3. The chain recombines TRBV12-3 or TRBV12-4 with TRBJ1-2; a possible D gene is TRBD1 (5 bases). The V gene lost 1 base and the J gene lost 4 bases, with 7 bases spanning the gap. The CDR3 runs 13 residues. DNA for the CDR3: TGTGCCAGCAGTTTAGTTCAGGGCTATGGCTACACCTTC. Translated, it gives CASSLVQGYGYTF.

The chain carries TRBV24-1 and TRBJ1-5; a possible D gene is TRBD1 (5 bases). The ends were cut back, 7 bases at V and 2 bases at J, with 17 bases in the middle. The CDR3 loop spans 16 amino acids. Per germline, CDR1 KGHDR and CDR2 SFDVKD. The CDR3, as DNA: TGTGCCACCAGCCCGGGAGGGACGGGGGGCAATCAGCCCCAGCATTTT. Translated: CATSPGGTGGNQPQHF.

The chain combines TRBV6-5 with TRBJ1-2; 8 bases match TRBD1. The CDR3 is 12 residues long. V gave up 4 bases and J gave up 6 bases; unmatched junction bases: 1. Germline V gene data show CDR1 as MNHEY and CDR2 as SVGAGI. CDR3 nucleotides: TGTGCCAGCAGTTCAGGGGGCAATGGCTACACCTTC. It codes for CASSSGGNGYTF.

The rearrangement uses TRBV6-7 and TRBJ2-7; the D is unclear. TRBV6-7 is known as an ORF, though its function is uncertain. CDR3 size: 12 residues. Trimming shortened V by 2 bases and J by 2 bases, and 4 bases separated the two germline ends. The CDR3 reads CASSYSAYEQYF. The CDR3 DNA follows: TGTGCCAGCAGTTACAGCGCCTACGAGCAGTACTTC.

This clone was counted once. CDR3 DNA sequence: TGTGCCAGCAGCCGAGGGGACAGGGGCACCCTCGGTGAGCAGTTCTTC. Protein product: CASSRGDRGTLGEQFF. This chain uses TRBV4-2 with TRBJ2-1; 10 nucleotides line up with TRBD1. CDR1 and CDR2 (germline): LGHNA, YNFKEQ. The V and J ends lost 4 bases and 9 bases, in that order; junction bases with no gene match: 12. This CDR3 has 16 residues.

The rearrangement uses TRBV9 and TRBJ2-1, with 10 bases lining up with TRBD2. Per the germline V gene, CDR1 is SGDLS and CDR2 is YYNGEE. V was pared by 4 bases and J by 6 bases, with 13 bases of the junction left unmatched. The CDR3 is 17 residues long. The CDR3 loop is CASSRRHLAGEANEQFF. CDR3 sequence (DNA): TGTGCCAGCAGCCGCAGACACCTAGCGGGAGAGGCCAATGAGCAGTTCTTC.

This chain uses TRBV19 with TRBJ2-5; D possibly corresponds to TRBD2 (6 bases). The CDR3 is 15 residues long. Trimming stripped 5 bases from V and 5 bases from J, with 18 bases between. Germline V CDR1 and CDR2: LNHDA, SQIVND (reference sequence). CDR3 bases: TGTGCCAGTAGTTCGGGACTTACAACGGGGGAGACCCAGTACTTC. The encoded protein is CASSSGLTTGETQYF.

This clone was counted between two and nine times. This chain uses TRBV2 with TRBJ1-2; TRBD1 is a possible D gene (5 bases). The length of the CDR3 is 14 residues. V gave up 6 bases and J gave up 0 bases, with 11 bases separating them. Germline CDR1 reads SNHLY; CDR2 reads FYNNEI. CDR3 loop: CASRSGGTNYGYTF. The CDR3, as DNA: TGTGCCAGCAGGAGCGGGGGAACTAACTATGGCTACACCTTC. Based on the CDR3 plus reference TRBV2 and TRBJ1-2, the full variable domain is EPEVTQTPSHQVTQMGQEVILRCVPISNHLYFYWYRQILGQKVEFLVSFYNNEISEKSEIFDDQFSVERPDGSNFTLKIRSTKLEDSAMYFCASRSGGTNYGYTFGSGTRLTVV.

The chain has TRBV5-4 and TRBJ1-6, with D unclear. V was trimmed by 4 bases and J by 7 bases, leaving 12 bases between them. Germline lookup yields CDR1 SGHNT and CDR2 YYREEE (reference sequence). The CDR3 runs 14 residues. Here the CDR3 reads CASSPGVENSPLHF. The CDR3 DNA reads TGTGCCAGCAGCCCCGGGGTAGAGAATTCACCCCTCCACTTT.

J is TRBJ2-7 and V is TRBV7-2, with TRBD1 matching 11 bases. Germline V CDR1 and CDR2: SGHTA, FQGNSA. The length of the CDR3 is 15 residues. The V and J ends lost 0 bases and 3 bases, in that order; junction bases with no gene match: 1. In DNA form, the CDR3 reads TGTGCCAGCAGCTTAGCGGGGACAGGGGGCTACGAGCAGTACTTC. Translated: CASSLAGTGGYEQYF.

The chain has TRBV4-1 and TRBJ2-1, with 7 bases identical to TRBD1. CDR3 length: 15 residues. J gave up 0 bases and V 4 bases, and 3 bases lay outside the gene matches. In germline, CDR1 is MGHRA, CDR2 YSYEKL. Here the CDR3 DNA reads TGCGCCAGCAGCCGAGGGGGCAGCTCCTACAATGAGCAGTTCTTC. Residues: CASSRGGSSYNEQFF.

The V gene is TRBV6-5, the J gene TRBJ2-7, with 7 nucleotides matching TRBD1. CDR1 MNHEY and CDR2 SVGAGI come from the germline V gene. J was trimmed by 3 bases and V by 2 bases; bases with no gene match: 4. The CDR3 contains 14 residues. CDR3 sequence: CASSYTGTDYEQYF. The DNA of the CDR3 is TGTGCCAGCAGTTACACCGGGACAGACTACGAGCAGTACTTC.

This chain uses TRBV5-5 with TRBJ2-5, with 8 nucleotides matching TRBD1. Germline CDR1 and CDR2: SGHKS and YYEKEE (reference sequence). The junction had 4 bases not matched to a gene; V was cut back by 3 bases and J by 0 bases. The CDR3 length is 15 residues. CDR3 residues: CASSSTDRDQETQYF. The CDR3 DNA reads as TGTGCCAGCAGCTCTACGGACAGGGACCAAGAGACCCAGTACTTC.

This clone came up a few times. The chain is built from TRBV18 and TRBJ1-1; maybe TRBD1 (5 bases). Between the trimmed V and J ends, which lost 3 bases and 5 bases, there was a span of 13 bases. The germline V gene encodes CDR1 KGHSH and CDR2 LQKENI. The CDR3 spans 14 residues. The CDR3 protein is CASSPLPAGTEAFF. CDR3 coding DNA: TGTGCCAGCTCACCCCTCCCGGCAGGGACTGAAGCTTTCTTT. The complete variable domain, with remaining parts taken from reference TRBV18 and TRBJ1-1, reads NAGVMQNPRHLVRRRGQEARLRCSPMKGHSHVYWYRQLPEEGLKFMVYLQKENIIDESGMPKERFSAEFPKEGPSILRIQQVVRGDSAAYFCASSPLPAGTEAFFGQGTRLTVV.

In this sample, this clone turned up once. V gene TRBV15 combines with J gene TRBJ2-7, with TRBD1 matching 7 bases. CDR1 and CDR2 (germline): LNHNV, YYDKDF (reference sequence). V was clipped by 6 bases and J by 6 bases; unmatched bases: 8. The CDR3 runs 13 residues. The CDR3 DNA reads TGTGCCACCAGTCACACAGGGGATTCCGAGCAGTACTTC. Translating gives CATSHTGDSEQYF. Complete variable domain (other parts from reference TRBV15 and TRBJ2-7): DAMVIQNPRYQVTQFGKPVTLSCSQTLNHNVMYWYQQKSSQAPKLLFHYYDKDFNNEADTPDNFQSRRPNTSFCFLDIRSPGLGDTAMYLCATSHTGDSEQYFGPGTRLTVT.

CDR3 nucleotides: TGTGCCAGCAGTGACATTGGTCAGTCAAGCAATCAGCCCCAGCATTTT. Its translation is CASSDIGQSSNQPQHF. The chain carries TRBV2 and TRBJ1-5; D remains unclear. The germline V and J ends were trimmed by 3 bases and 1 base, with 13 bases remaining between them. CDR3 length equals 16 residues. CDR1 and CDR2 (germline): SNHLY, FYNNEI.

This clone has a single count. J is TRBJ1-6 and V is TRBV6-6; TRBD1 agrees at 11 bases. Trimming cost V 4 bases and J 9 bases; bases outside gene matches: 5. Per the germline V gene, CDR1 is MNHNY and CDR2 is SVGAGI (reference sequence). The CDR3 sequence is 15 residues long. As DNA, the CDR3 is TGTGCCAGCAGTTTCGAGGGACAGGGGGTTTCACCCCTCCACTTT. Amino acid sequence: CASSFEGQGVSPLHF.

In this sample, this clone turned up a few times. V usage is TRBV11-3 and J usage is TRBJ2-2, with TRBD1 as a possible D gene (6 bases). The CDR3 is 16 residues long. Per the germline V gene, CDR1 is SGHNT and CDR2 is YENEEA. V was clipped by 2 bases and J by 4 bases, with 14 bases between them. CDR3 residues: CASSLLGAGGTGELFF. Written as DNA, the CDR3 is TGTGCCAGCAGCTTACTGGGGGCAGGAGGCACCGGGGAGCTGTTTTTT.

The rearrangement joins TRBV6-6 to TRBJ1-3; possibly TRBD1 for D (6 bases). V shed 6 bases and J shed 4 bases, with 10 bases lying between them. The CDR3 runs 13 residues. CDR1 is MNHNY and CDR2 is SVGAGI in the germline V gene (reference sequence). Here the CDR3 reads CASRRDIGNTIYF. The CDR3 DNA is TGTGCCAGCAGACGGGACATCGGAAACACCATATATTTT.

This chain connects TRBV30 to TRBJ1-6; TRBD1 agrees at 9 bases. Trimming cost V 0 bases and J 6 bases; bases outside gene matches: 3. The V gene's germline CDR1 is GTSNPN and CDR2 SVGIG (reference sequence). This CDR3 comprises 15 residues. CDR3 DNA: TGTGCCTGGAGTGTACAGGGGGCGCGTAATTCACCCCTCCACTTT. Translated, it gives CAWSVQGARNSPLHF.

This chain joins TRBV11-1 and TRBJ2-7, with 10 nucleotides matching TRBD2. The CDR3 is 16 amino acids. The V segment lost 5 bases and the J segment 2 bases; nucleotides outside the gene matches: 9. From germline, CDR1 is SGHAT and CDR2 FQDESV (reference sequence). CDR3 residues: CASSIMGTSAPYEQYF. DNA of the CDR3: TGTGCCAGCAGCATTATGGGGACTAGCGCACCCTACGAGCAGTACTTC. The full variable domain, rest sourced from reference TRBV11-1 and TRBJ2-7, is EAEVAQSPRYKITEKSQAVAFWCDPISGHATLYWYRQILGQGPELLVQFQDESVVDDSQLPKDRFSAERLKGVDSTLKIQPAELGDSAMYLCASSIMGTSAPYEQYFGPGTRLTVT.

The CDR3 here is CSIGTDTSTDTQYF. In nucleotides, the CDR3 is TGCAGCATCGGGACAGACACTAGCACAGATACGCAGTATTTT. The V call is TRBV29-1, the J call TRBJ2-3; 7 bases are a match to TRBD1. This CDR3 has 14 residues. CDR1 is SQVTM and CDR2 is ANQGSEA in the germline V gene. Trimming removed 8 bases from V and 0 bases from J; junction bases left unmatched: 8.

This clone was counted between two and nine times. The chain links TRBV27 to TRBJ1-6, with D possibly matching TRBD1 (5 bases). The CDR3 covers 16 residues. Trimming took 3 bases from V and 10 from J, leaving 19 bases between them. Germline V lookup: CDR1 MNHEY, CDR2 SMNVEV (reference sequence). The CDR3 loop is CASSFWAGRNRSPLHF. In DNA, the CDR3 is TGTGCCAGCAGTTTTTGGGCAGGGCGGAACCGGTCACCCCTCCACTTT.

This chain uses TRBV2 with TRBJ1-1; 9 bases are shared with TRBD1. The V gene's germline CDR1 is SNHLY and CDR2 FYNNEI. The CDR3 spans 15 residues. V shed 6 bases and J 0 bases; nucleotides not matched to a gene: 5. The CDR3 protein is CASRDRGWLNTEAFF. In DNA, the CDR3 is TGTGCCAGCAGGGACAGGGGATGGTTGAACACTGAAGCTTTCTTT.

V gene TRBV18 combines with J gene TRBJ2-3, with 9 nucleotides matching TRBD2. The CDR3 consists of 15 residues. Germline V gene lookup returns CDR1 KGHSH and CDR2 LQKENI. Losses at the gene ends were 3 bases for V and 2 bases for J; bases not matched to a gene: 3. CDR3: CASSPLAGVTDTQYF. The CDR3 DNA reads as TGTGCCAGCTCACCCTTAGCGGGGGTCACAGATACGCAGTATTTT. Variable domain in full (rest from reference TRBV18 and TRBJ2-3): NAGVMQNPRHLVRRRGQEARLRCSPMKGHSHVYWYRQLPEEGLKFMVYLQKENIIDESGMPKERFSAEFPKEGPSILRIQQVVRGDSAAYFCASSPLAGVTDTQYFGPGTRLTVL.

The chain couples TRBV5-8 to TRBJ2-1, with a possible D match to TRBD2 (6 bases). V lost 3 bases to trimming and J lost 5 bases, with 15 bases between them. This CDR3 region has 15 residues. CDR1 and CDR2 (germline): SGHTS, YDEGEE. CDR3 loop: CASSYFRDFDNEQFF. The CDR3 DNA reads TGTGCCAGCAGCTATTTCCGGGACTTCGACAATGAGCAGTTCTTC. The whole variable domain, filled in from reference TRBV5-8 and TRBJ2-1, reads EAGVTQSPTHLIKTRGQQATLRCSPISGHTSVYWYQQALGLGLQFLLWYDEGEERNRGNFPPRFSGRQFPNYSSELNVNALELEDSALYLCASSYFRDFDNEQFFGPGTRLTVL.

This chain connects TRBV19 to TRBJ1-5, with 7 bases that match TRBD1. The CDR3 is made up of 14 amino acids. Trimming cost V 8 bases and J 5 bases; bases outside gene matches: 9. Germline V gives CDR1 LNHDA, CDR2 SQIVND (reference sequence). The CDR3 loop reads CASGLTGDDQPQHF. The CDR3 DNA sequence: TGTGCCAGTGGCCTAACAGGGGACGATCAGCCCCAGCATTTT.